Following are 29 T cell receptor beta chains from one sample sequenced in a study of blood T cell repertoires in COVID-19 (dated by TCRdb to the early 2020s). Receptor libraries were prepared by the immunoSEQ multiplex PCR assay. TCRdb mirrors the immuneACCESS table, restricted to in-frame sequences. Some clones are absent from its copies; in checked studies, under half trace to an unresolved V gene, and the reason for the others is unknown. The table for this sample lists under 150,000 clones; around four fifths of them were counted only once. Roughly 8.1% of the sample is held by the ten biggest clonotypes. Sequenced material: peripheral blood. These receptors were collected from a woman aged 40 to 50 with acute or convalescent COVID-19.

This rearrangement joins TRBV10-1 to TRBJ2-7; 10 nucleotides agree with TRBD1. Trimming took 4 bases from V and 2 from J; bases not matched to a gene: 2. Germline V gene lookup returns CDR1 WNHNN and CDR2 SYGVQD (reference sequence). The CDR3 runs 14 residues. The CDR3 coding sequence is TGCGCCAGCAGTGCGACAGGGGGCCCCTACGAGCAGTACTTC. Protein product: CASSATGGPYEQYF.

V gene TRBV6-6 combines with J gene TRBJ1-2; 8 bases match TRBD1. This CDR3 spans 12 amino acids. V trimming: 5 bases; J trimming: 7 bases; junction bases outside the gene matches: 3. CDR1 is MNHNY and CDR2 is SVGAGI in the germline V gene (reference sequence). The CDR3 sequence: CASSRQGPGYTF. The DNA for the CDR3 is TGTGCCAGCAGTAGACAGGGGCCTGGCTACACCTTC.

The chain combines TRBV9 with TRBJ2-4; 11 bases are shared with TRBD2. Trimming removed 4 bases from V and 0 bases from J; junction bases left unmatched: 3. In germline, CDR1 is SGDLS, CDR2 YYNGEE. CDR3 size: 16 residues. CDR3 DNA: TGTGCCAGCAGCCTAGGGACTAGCGGAGCCAAAAACATTCAGTACTTC. Protein product: CASSLGTSGAKNIQYF.

The rearrangement joins TRBV19 to TRBJ1-5; D is possibly TRBD1 (5 bases). Per germline, CDR1 LNHDA and CDR2 SQIVND (reference sequence). V lost 7 bases to trimming and J lost 6 bases, with 19 bases between them. This CDR3 comprises 15 residues. Here the CDR3 reads CASTNGPGLGQPQHF. CDR3 bases: TGTGCCAGTACTAACGGGCCAGGGTTAGGTCAGCCCCAGCATTTT.

This clone was seen a handful of times. The chain uses TRBV5-6 and TRBJ1-1, with D uncertain. Germline loops: CDR1 SGHDT, CDR2 YYEEEE. The CDR3 extends over 17 amino acids. V dropped 0 bases and J dropped 2 bases, with 17 bases sitting between them. The CDR3 loop is CASSLGRMVNINTEAFF. CDR3 coding DNA: TGTGCCAGCAGCTTGGGCAGGATGGTGAACATCAACACTGAAGCTTTCTTT. Using reference TRBV5-6 and TRBJ1-1 for the parts outside the CDR3, the full variable domain is DAGVTQSPTHLIKTRGQQVTLRCSPKSGHDTVSWYQQALGQGPQFIFQYYEEEERQRGNFPDRFSGHQFPNYSSELNVNALLLGDSALYLCASSLGRMVNINTEAFFGQGTRLTVV.

The chain carries TRBV2 and TRBJ2-7, with TRBD1 matching over 8 bases. J lost 2 bases, V lost 3 bases, and 3 bases had no gene match. The CDR3 totals 14 residues. Germline CDR1 and CDR2: SNHLY and FYNNEI. This chain's CDR3 is CASSEQGAPYEQYF. The DNA of the CDR3 is TGTGCCAGCAGTGAGCAGGGGGCACCCTACGAGCAGTACTTC.

This chain connects TRBV5-1 to TRBJ2-3; D gene uncertain. Germline V lookup: CDR1 SGHRS, CDR2 YFSETQ. This CDR3 contains 12 residues. V lost 2 bases to trimming and J lost 5 bases, with 6 bases between them. Written as DNA, the CDR3 is TGCGCCAGCAGCTTACAAAAAGATACGCAGTATTTT. Translating it yields CASSLQKDTQYF.

This clone came up once. This rearrangement joins TRBV5-6 to TRBJ1-2; D is perhaps TRBD1 (5 bases). The CDR3 has 13 amino acids. Deletions cut 0 bases from V and 5 bases from J, with 8 bases between. Germline V CDR1 and CDR2: SGHDT, YYEEEE. The CDR3 here is CASSLAKGYGYTF. In nucleotides, the CDR3 is TGTGCCAGCAGCTTGGCCAAGGGGTATGGCTACACCTTC.

This chain uses TRBV13 with TRBJ1-6; 9 bases map to TRBD1. V dropped 5 bases and J dropped 10; count of bases not matched to a gene: 6. This CDR3 is built from 14 residues. Germline lookup yields CDR1 PRHDT and CDR2 FYEKMQ (reference sequence). The CDR3 DNA follows: TGTGCCAGCAGCGTCGACAGGGGGAACTCACCCCTCCACTTT. Translation gives CASSVDRGNSPLHF.

The V gene is TRBV5-1, the J gene TRBJ2-3; 8 bases fit TRBD2. CDR3 length: 16 residues. CDR1 and CDR2 from the germline V gene are SGHRS and YFSETQ. Germline trimming cut 1 base from V and 6 bases from J; bases unmatched to any gene: 10. In DNA, the CDR3 is TGCGCCAGCAGCTTGAGTCCGCGGGGGGACATGGATACGCAGTATTTT. Translation: CASSLSPRGDMDTQYF.

The V gene is TRBV24-1, the J gene TRBJ1-2, with a possible D match to TRBD1 (5 bases). Germline lookup yields CDR1 KGHDR and CDR2 SFDVKD. Trimming left V 4 bases short and J 7 bases short, with 9 bases between. CDR3 length: 12 amino acids. CDR3 bases: TGTGCCACCAGTGACCACAGGAGTGGCTACACCTTC. As protein: CATSDHRSGYTF.

CDR3 DNA sequence: TGTGCCAGCAGAGAGACAGTGAACACCGGGGAGCTGTTTTTT. Its protein is CASRETVNTGELFF. V and J are TRBV2 and TRBJ2-2; D is possibly TRBD1 (5 bases). The CDR3 spans 14 residues. Germline values: CDR1 SNHLY, CDR2 FYNNEI. The V gene lost 6 bases and the J gene lost 1 base, with 9 bases spanning the gap.

V usage is TRBV6-5 and J usage is TRBJ1-1; D is unresolved. CDR1 is MNHEY, CDR2 SVGAGI, per germline. Trimming took off 5 bases at V and 2 bases at J, with 9 bases between the two ends. The CDR3 sequence is 13 residues long. CDR3 coding DNA: TGTGCCAGCAGTCCGGTCCTTAACACTGAAGCTTTCTTT. This sequence encodes CASSPVLNTEAFF.

V and J are TRBV2 and TRBJ2-7, with 8 nucleotides matching TRBD1. The CDR3 extends over 13 amino acids. CDR1 is SNHLY, CDR2 FYNNEI, per germline. V trimming: 7 bases; J trimming: 2 bases; junction bases outside the gene matches: 4. CDR3 sequence (DNA): TGTGCCAGCAAACAGGGGGTAACCTACGAGCAGTACTTC. It yields the protein CASKQGVTYEQYF.

The chain recombines TRBV27 with TRBJ1-2; D not certain. Germline V gene data show CDR1 as MNHEY and CDR2 as SMNVEV (reference sequence). The CDR3 sequence is 14 residues long. Trimming cost V 4 bases and J 4 bases, with 13 bases left between them. The CDR3 region is CASSSHAAFYGYTF. Written as DNA, the CDR3 is TGTGCCAGCAGTTCCCATGCGGCATTCTATGGCTACACCTTC.

The chain recombines TRBV30 with TRBJ2-3; possible D gene TRBD2, 8 bases. The CDR3 is 16 amino acids. The germline V and J ends were trimmed by 5 bases and 6 bases, with 24 bases remaining between them. CDR1 GTSNPN and CDR2 SVGIG come from the germline V gene (reference sequence). The CDR3 loop reads CAWDPGTRGQGDTQYF. CDR3 bases: TGTGCCTGGGACCCCGGGACTAGGGGGCAAGGGGATACGCAGTATTTT.

The rearrangement joins TRBV6-5 to TRBJ2-7; D is undetermined. CDR3 size: 12 residues. CDR1 is MNHEY and CDR2 is SVGAGI in the germline V gene. Between the trimmed V and J ends, which lost 5 bases and 3 bases, there was a span of 8 bases. For the CDR3, the DNA is TGTGCCAGCAGTCGCCCGGGCTACGAGCAGTACTTC. The encoded protein is CASSRPGYEQYF.

This chain's CDR3 is CAISELSGTSTSGYTF. CDR3 DNA sequence: TGTGCCATCAGTGAGTTGAGCGGGACAAGCACTTCTGGCTACACCTTC. The chain uses TRBV10-3 and TRBJ1-2; D may be TRBD1 (6 bases). The V gene's germline CDR1 is ENHRY and CDR2 SYGVKD. The germline V and J ends were trimmed by 1 base and 7 bases, with 19 bases remaining between them. The CDR3 spans 16 residues.

The chain recombines TRBV6-2 or TRBV6-3 with TRBJ2-7; 7 nucleotides align to TRBD1. Per germline, CDR1 MNHEY and CDR2 SVGEGT. The CDR3 sequence is 15 residues long. Losses at the gene ends were 5 bases for V and 1 base for J; bases not matched to a gene: 8. The CDR3 DNA sequence: TGTGCCAGCAGTCCGTGGGACAGCCTTTCCTACGAGCAGTACTTC. Translating it yields CASSPWDSLSYEQYF.

The genes are TRBV19 and TRBJ2-7; 9 positions match TRBD2. The V gene end was trimmed by 5 bases and the J gene end by 6 bases; junction bases not matched to a gene: 11. Germline V gene lookup returns CDR1 LNHDA and CDR2 SQIVND (reference sequence). CDR3 size: 15 residues. CDR3 sequence: CASSSTPGLASEQYF. The CDR3 coding sequence is TGTGCCAGTAGTTCCACCCCGGGACTAGCAAGCGAGCAGTACTTC.

The chain recombines TRBV7-9 with TRBJ2-7; D is possibly TRBD2 (6 bases). V was trimmed by 4 bases and J by 3 bases, leaving 10 bases between them. The germline V gene encodes CDR1 SEHNR and CDR2 FQNEAQ (reference sequence). The CDR3 is 13 residues long. The chain's CDR3 is CASSSGTYYEQYF. CDR3 coding DNA: TGTGCCAGCAGCTCAGGGACTTACTACGAGCAGTACTTC. Using reference TRBV7-9 and TRBJ2-7 for the parts outside the CDR3, the full variable domain is DTGVSQNPRHKITKRGQNVTFRCDPISEHNRLYWYRQTLGQGPEFLTYFQNEAQLEKSRLLSDRFSAERPKGSFSTLEIQRTEQGDSAMYLCASSSGTYYEQYFGPGTRLTVT.

The count of this clone is one. This chain uses TRBV4-1 with TRBJ2-7; 7 bases fit TRBD2. V shed 1 base and J 2 bases; nucleotides not matched to a gene: 11. The CDR3 runs 17 residues. Germline V CDR1 and CDR2: MGHRA, YSYEKL. The CDR3 region has the DNA TGCGCCAGCAGCCAAGCCTCCGATGCGGGGGTGGCCTACGAGCAGTACTTC. This gives the protein CASSQASDAGVAYEQYF.

The chain has TRBV12-3 or TRBV12-4 and TRBJ1-2; no clear D gene. The CDR3 totals 11 residues. Between the trimmed V and J ends, which lost 6 bases and 6 bases, there was a span of 8 bases. The CDR3 DNA sequence: TGTGCCAGCAGCCTAGGAAATGGCTACACCTTC. The encoded protein is CASSLGNGYTF.

The V call is TRBV6-5, the J call TRBJ2-1, with D possibly matching TRBD1 (6 bases). Germline CDR1 is MNHEY and CDR2 is SVGAGI. The V gene lost 1 base and the J gene lost 0 bases, with 10 bases spanning the gap. CDR3 length: 16 amino acids. The CDR3 DNA is TGTGCCAGCAGTTACTATCCGGGACACTCCTACAATGAGCAGTTCTTC. Protein sequence: CASSYYPGHSYNEQFF.

This clone was observed once. The chain recombines TRBV30 with TRBJ2-1; D remains ambiguous. In germline, CDR1 is GTSNPN, CDR2 SVGIG (reference sequence). This CDR3 region has 12 residues. Trimming shortened V by 5 bases and J by 9 bases, and 14 bases separated the two germline ends. The CDR3 DNA reads as TGTGCCTGGGGAGTTTTTCGGGTTGAGCAGTTCTTC. Its protein product is CAWGVFRVEQFF.

The chain uses TRBV2 and TRBJ2-2, with 7 bases fitting TRBD2. V lost 7 bases to trimming and J lost 1 base; unmatched junction nucleotides: 6. Germline V gives CDR1 SNHLY, CDR2 FYNNEI. The CDR3 is 15 residues long. The CDR3 spells CASITSGGNTGELFF. CDR3 sequence (DNA): TGTGCCAGCATTACCTCGGGAGGGAACACCGGGGAGCTGTTTTTT.

V and J are TRBV5-6 and TRBJ1-2, with 7 bases lining up with TRBD1. V shed 3 bases and J 4 bases; nucleotides not matched to a gene: 9. Per the germline V gene, CDR1 is SGHDT and CDR2 is YYEEEE. CDR3 length equals 15 residues. The CDR3 loop reads CASSWSHRDSYGYTF. CDR3 DNA sequence: TGTGCCAGCAGCTGGTCGCACAGGGACAGCTATGGCTACACCTTC.

There are a few counts of this clone. This chain connects TRBV30 to TRBJ1-5; tentatively, D is TRBD1 (6 bases). The germline gives CDR1 GTSNPN, CDR2 SVGIG (reference sequence). The CDR3 spans 14 residues. Trimming removed 0 bases at V and 5 bases at J, with 11 bases between. CDR3: CAWSVGGLHQPQHF. The CDR3 DNA follows: TGTGCCTGGAGTGTAGGGGGTCTCCATCAGCCCCAGCATTTT.

The chain is built from TRBV5-4 and TRBJ2-3, with 14 bases fitting TRBD2. V shed 1 base and J 6 bases; nucleotides not matched to a gene: 4. The CDR3 consists of 16 residues. Germline CDR1 and CDR2: SGHNT and YYREEE (reference sequence). CDR3 in DNA: TGTGCCAGCAGCTTGAGACTAGCGGGGGGGTCGGATACGCAGTATTTT. Protein: CASSLRLAGGSDTQYF.